The 24 T cell receptor beta chains below were found in one sample sequenced in a study of metastatic and nonmetastatic thyroid tumors. MiXCR was used by TCRdb to re-call the PCR reads. Among approximately 79,000 clones listed, over 8.5% were seen once. Not a single patient had been given any form of treatment at any point before undergoing thyroid surgery. Sequencing input: blood. The receptors stem from a female donor with papillary thyroid cancer or a benign thyroid nodule (not recorded which). Some clones in this sample may be carry-over from other donors' samples.

This clone was recorded many times. Here the CDR3 reads CASSLTPRGDTQYF. The CDR3 bases are TGTGCCAGCAGCTTAACCCCAAGGGGAGATACGCAGTATTTT. This chain links TRBV7-3 with TRBJ2-3, with D possibly TRBD1 on 5 matching bases. Germline CDR1 SGHTA, CDR2 FQGTGA. CDR3 size: 14 residues. Trimming removed 0 bases from V and 5 bases from J, with 9 bases in between.

The sample holds many counts of this clone. The rearrangement uses TRBV6-6 and TRBJ1-1; D is ambiguous. The CDR3 runs to 13 residues. V lost 2 bases and J 3 bases, leaving 7 bases between the germline ends. Germline V gene sequence: CDR1 MNHNY, CDR2 SVGAGI (reference sequence). CDR3 sequence: CASSYVGYTEAFF. CDR3 DNA sequence: TGTGCCAGCAGTTACGTTGGATACACTGAAGCTTTCTTT.

The chain's CDR3 is CASSIGGLAVQETQYF. The CDR3 DNA is TGTGCCAGTAGTATAGGAGGACTAGCGGTACAAGAGACCCAGTACTTC. The chain employs TRBV19 and TRBJ2-5; 10 bases line up with TRBD2. CDR1 and CDR2 (germline): LNHDA, SQIVND (reference sequence). V was pared by 1 base and J by 2 bases, with 4 bases of the junction left unmatched. The CDR3 extends over 16 amino acids.

This clone was counted many times. The chain employs TRBV2 and TRBJ2-7; no clear D gene. This CDR3 is built from 14 residues. Germline-derived CDR1 and CDR2 are SNHLY and FYNNEI. V lost 5 bases and J lost 1, with 12 bases in between. CDR3 sequence reads: CASSWAGRSYEQYF. The CDR3 nucleotides read TGTGCCAGCAGTTGGGCCGGAAGGTCCTACGAGCAGTACTTC.

This clone has at least ten counts. J is TRBJ1-5 and V is TRBV29-1; possible D gene TRBD1, 5 bases. The CDR3 has 14 residues. Germline assignment: CDR1 SQVTM and CDR2 ANQGSEA. Trimming pared 8 bases from V and 0 bases from J, leaving 14 bases between. CDR3 residues: CSISTGLSNQPQHF. The CDR3 bases are TGCAGCATATCCACGGGACTTAGCAATCAGCCCCAGCATTTT.

The rearrangement links TRBV9 to TRBJ1-2; D remains unclear. V was cut by 4 bases and J by 7 bases, with 14 bases left in between. The germline CDR1 and CDR2 sequences are SGDLS and YYNGEE. The CDR3 sequence is 13 residues long. The CDR3 coding sequence is TGTGCCAGCAGCCCTCGGCTAGACGGTGGCTACACCTTC. This sequence encodes CASSPRLDGGYTF. Complete variable domain (other parts from reference TRBV9 and TRBJ1-2): DSGVTQTPKHLITATGQRVTLRCSPRSGDLSVYWYQQSLDQGLQFLIQYYNGEERAKGNILERFSAQQFPDLHSELNLSSLELGDSALYFCASSPRLDGGYTFGSGTRLTVV.

In this sample, this clone turned up a few times. The final CDR3 position lacks the conserved phenylalanine or tryptophan, pointing to a likely read error. The DNA is omitted, as the CDR3 cannot be located on it reliably, and the CDR3 follows TCRdb's listing. The genes are TRBV6-1 and TRBJ2-6. The length of the CDR3 is 8 amino acids, counting both ends. In germline, CDR1 is MNHNS, CDR2 SASEGT. The CDR3: CASSEDVS.

This clone was found many times. The chain has TRBV10-3 and TRBJ2-7, with a tentative D call TRBD2 (6 bases). The V and J ends lost 3 bases and 0 bases respectively, with 12 bases between them. The CDR3 extends over 15 amino acids. The germline V gene has CDR1 ENHRY and CDR2 SYGVKD. The CDR3 sequence: CAISDPGGSSYEQYF. The CDR3, as DNA: TGTGCCATCAGTGATCCCGGGGGTAGCTCCTACGAGCAGTACTTC.

The chain links TRBV9 to TRBJ1-2, with D possibly being TRBD1 (6 bases). The germline V gene encodes CDR1 SGDLS and CDR2 YYNGEE. Trimming took 0 bases from V and 4 from J, leaving 10 bases between them. The CDR3 is made up of 14 amino acids. CDR3 protein: CASSVGTRGYGYTF. The CDR3 coding sequence is TGTGCCAGCAGCGTAGGAACCAGGGGCTATGGCTACACCTTC. Combining the CDR3 with reference TRBV9 and TRBJ1-2 gives the whole variable domain DSGVTQTPKHLITATGQRVTLRCSPRSGDLSVYWYQQSLDQGLQFLIQYYNGEERAKGNILERFSAQQFPDLHSELNLSSLELGDSALYFCASSVGTRGYGYTFGSGTRLTVV.

This clone showed up many times. The chain links TRBV7-2 to TRBJ2-7, with TRBD1 matching 7 bases. The CDR3 contains 16 residues. CDR1 is SGHTA and CDR2 is FQGNSA in the germline V gene. With V trimmed by 5 bases and J by 1 base, 11 bases remained unmatched. The CDR3 is CASSLPPGTVSYEQYF. Written as DNA, the CDR3 is TGTGCCAGCAGCCTACCGCCGGGGACAGTTTCCTACGAGCAGTACTTC.

Turning to this clone: This may stem from a read error, because a much larger clone lies one nucleotide away. The chain recombines TRBV19 with TRBJ2-2; no reliable D call. V shed 8 bases and J shed 0 bases, with 10 bases lying between them. This CDR3 has 14 amino acids. Germline V lookup: CDR1 LNHDA, CDR2 SQIVND (reference sequence). The CDR3 region is CASSFRPNTGELFF. The CDR3 bases are TGTGCCAGTTCGTTCAGGCCGAACACCGGGGAGCTGTTTTTT.

At least ten counts were recorded for this clone. The V gene is TRBV12-3 or TRBV12-4, the J gene TRBJ1-4, with TRBD1 identical over 7 bases. This CDR3 has 14 amino acids. V trimming: 6 bases; J trimming: 7 bases; junction bases outside the gene matches: 8. CDR3 nucleotide sequence: TGTGCCAGCAGAATGGACAGGACGGGTGAAAAACTGTTTTTT. Residues: CASRMDRTGEKLFF.

The V gene is TRBV3-1, the J gene TRBJ1-6; D not certain. V was shortened by 1 base and J by 9 bases, with 7 bases between the two germline ends. Germline V lookup: CDR1 LGHDT, CDR2 YNNKEL (reference sequence). The CDR3 runs 13 residues. The CDR3 coding sequence is TGTGCCAGCAGCCAAGTTCAGTTTTCACCCCTCCACTTT. As protein: CASSQVQFSPLHF.

The sample holds many counts of this clone. This chain connects TRBV9 to TRBJ2-2; D might be TRBD1 or TRBD2, each matching 5 bases. The V end lost 3 bases, the J end lost 0 bases, and 9 bases lay between the germline ends. From germline, CDR1 is SGDLS and CDR2 YYNGEE. This CDR3 has 15 residues. The CDR3 here is CASSAGTANTGELFF. The DNA of the CDR3 is TGTGCCAGCAGCGCCGGGACGGCGAACACCGGGGAGCTGTTTTTT.

This clone occurred many times. The CDR3 coding sequence is TGTGCCAGCGAGCTTAGCGGGGGGGCCCCCAATGAGCAGTTCTTC. Encoded protein: CASELSGGAPNEQFF. This rearrangement joins TRBV6-1 to TRBJ2-1, with TRBD2 matching 11 bases. The V and J ends lost 8 bases and 6 bases, in that order; junction bases with no gene match: 9. The CDR3 has 15 residues. Germline V gene sequence: CDR1 MNHNS, CDR2 SASEGT.

Many counts were recorded for this clone. The chain carries TRBV19 and TRBJ1-1; D is unresolved. The CDR3 consists of 14 residues. The V gene's germline CDR1 is LNHDA and CDR2 SQIVND (reference sequence). Trimming shortened V by 6 bases and J by 11 bases, and 22 bases separated the two germline ends. The CDR3: CASRMRLNLNAAFF. CDR3 bases: TGTGCCAGTAGGATGAGATTAAACCTTAACGCGGCTTTCTTT.

This clone was recorded many times. V gene TRBV7-2 combines with J gene TRBJ1-1; D is unclear. Trimming stripped 5 bases from V and 7 bases from J, with 11 bases between. Germline V CDR1 and CDR2: SGHTA, FQGNSA. This CDR3 has 12 amino acids. CDR3 in amino acids: CASSLLGNEAFF. The CDR3 DNA is TGTGCCAGCAGCCTTCTGGGCAATGAAGCTTTCTTT.

This clone came up many times. This rearrangement joins TRBV30 to TRBJ2-4; maybe TRBD2 (6 bases). Trimming took off 1 base at V and 0 bases at J, with 10 bases between the two ends. Germline assignment: CDR1 GTSNPN and CDR2 SVGIG (reference sequence). The length of the CDR3 is 15 residues. CDR3 sequence: CAWSGGVLAKNIQYF. CDR3 coding DNA: TGTGCCTGGAGTGGCGGGGTGTTAGCCAAAAACATTCAGTACTTC.

Only a few counts were recorded for this clone. The gene calls are TRBV12-3 or TRBV12-4 and TRBJ1-3; unclear D gene. The CDR3 is 14 amino acids. Trimming shortened V by 3 bases and J by 0 bases, and 6 bases separated the two germline ends. The CDR3, as DNA: TGTGCCAGCAGTTTTGGGGTCTCTGGAAACACCATATATTTT. Protein: CASSFGVSGNTIYF.

The chain recombines TRBV20-1 with TRBJ2-1; D unclear. Germline CDR1 and CDR2: DFQATT and SNEGSKA (reference sequence). Trimming removed 1 base from V and 3 bases from J, with 10 bases in between. This CDR3 has 14 amino acids. The CDR3 spells CSARASAGYNEQFF. The DNA of the CDR3 is TGCAGTGCTAGAGCGTCTGCCGGCTACAATGAGCAGTTCTTC.

This clone has just a few counts. A much larger clone lies one base from this, so it may be a read error. This sequence joins TRBV28 and TRBJ1-2; D is unresolved. The V gene's germline CDR1 is MDHEN and CDR2 SYDVKM. The length of the CDR3 is 14 residues. The V end was cut by 4 bases, the J end by 4 bases, with 13 bases between. The CDR3 region has the DNA TGTGCCAGCAGTTCCTCCGGGATCGCCTATGGCTACACCTTC. Protein product: CASSSSGIAYGYTF.

The J gene is TRBJ1-5, the V gene TRBV19, with a weak D call TRBD1 (6 bases). The V end lost 3 bases, the J end lost 10 bases, and 10 bases lay between the germline ends. The CDR3 spans 12 residues. CDR1 and CDR2 (germline): LNHDA, SQIVND (reference sequence). The CDR3: CASSISGEPQHF. The CDR3 DNA follows: TGTGCCAGTAGTATTTCAGGGGAACCCCAGCATTTT.

This clone was picked up many times. The genes are TRBV7-3 and TRBJ2-1; D possibly corresponds to TRBD2 (7 bases). Germline V gene data show CDR1 as SGHTA and CDR2 as FQGTGA. Trimming removed 1 base at V and 3 bases at J, with 10 bases between. The CDR3 is made up of 15 amino acids. This CDR3 is CASSLRGGNYNEQFF. In DNA form, the CDR3 reads TGTGCCAGCAGCTTAAGGGGGGGCAACTACAATGAGCAGTTCTTC.

This clone was seen many times. This rearrangement joins TRBV29-1 to TRBJ1-1; D perhaps matches TRBD1 (5 bases). The CDR3 sequence is 13 residues long. Germline CDR1 reads SQVTM; CDR2 reads ANQGSEA. V gave up 5 bases and J gave up 3 bases, with 13 bases separating them. CDR3 loop: CSVQRGVDTEAFF. As DNA, the CDR3 is TGCAGCGTTCAAAGGGGTGTGGACACTGAAGCTTTCTTT.